This T cell receptor (beta chain) emerged from a study of T cells after yellow fever vaccination. A note on this clonotype: Its antigen is as yet unknown.

The CDR3 totals 14 residues. The germline gives CDR1 MNHNS, CDR2 SASEGT. V lost 0 bases and J lost 7; bases outside the gene matches: 3. TCRdb re-called the 5' RACE reads with MiXCR, one entry per CDR3 protein. The sample records some 320,000 distinct CDR3 sequences, roughly 9% being singletons. Study results and caveats: Weaker, the secondary response had a peak occurring faster, on day 5 versus 15. Post-booster repertoires again held most primary-vaccination clones (roughly 96% CD4, 88% CD8). Only a small proportion of the clonotypes turned up in both the CD4 and the CD8 compartments, likely arising from convergent recombination. One caveat is that FACS-sorted repertoires could contain abundant clonotypes contaminating from the bulk population.

The source was CD4+ T cells sorted from PBMCs, collected 5 days after the yellow fever booster vaccination. The clonotype was recovered from a man between 18 and 29 years old who received the YFV17D yellow fever vaccine. This chain connects TRBV6-1 to TRBJ2-1; 7 positions agree with TRBD2. CDR3 sequence: CASSEAGEGNEQFF. For the CDR3, the DNA is TGTGCCAGCAGTGAAGCAGGGGAGGGGAATGAGCAGTTCTTC.